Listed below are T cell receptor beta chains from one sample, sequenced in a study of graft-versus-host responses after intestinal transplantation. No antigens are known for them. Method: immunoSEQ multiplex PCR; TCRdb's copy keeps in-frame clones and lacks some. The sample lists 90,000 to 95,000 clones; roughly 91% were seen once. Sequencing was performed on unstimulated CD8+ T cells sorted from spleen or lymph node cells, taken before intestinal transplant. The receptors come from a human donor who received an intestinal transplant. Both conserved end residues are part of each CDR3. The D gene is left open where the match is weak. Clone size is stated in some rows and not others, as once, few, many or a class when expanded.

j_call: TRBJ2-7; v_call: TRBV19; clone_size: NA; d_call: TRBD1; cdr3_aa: CASSIGPPGQGFEQYF; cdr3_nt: TGTGCCAGTAGTATAGGGCCCCCGGGACAGGGATTCGAGCAGTACTTC
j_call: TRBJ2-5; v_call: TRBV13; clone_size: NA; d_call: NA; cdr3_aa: CASSLLGGPTLGETQYF; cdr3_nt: TGTGCCAGCAGCTTACTCGGGGGACCGACTTTGGGAGAGACCCAGTACTTC
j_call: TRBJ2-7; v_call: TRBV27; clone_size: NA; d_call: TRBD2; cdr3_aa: CASQRGRKGEQYF; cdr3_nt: TGTGCCAGTCAGCGGGGAAGGAAAGGCGAGCAGTACTTC
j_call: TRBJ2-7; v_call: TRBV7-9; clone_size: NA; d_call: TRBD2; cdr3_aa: CASSPGLAGVDEQYF; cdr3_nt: TGTGCCAGCAGCCCCGGACTAGCGGGAGTCGACGAGCAGTACTTC
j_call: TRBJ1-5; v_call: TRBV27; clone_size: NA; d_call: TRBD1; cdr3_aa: CASGQGLNQPQHF; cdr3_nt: TGTGCCAGTGGACAGGGCCTGAATCAGCCCCAGCATTTT
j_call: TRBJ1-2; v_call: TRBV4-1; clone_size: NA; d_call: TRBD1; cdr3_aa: CASSQDRTGGVYGYTF; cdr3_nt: TGCGCCAGCAGCCAAGATCGGACAGGAGGGGTATATGGCTACACCTTC
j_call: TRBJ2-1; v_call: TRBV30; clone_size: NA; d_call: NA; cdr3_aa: CAWRGGSSYNEQFF; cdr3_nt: TGTGCCTGGAGAGGCGGCAGCTCCTACAATGAGCAGTTCTTC
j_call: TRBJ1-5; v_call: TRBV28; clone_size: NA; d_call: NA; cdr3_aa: CASRGQSNQPQHF; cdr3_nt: TGTGCCAGCAGAGGACAGAGCAATCAGCCCCAGCATTTT
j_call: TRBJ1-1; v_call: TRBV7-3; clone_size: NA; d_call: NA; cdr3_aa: CASSWTDNTEAFF; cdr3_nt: TGTGCCAGCAGCTGGACAGACAACACTGAAGCTTTCTTT
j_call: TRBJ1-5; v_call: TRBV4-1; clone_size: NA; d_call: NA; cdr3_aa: CASSQEGREGQPQHF; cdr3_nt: TGCGCCAGCAGCCAAGAGGGCAGGGAAGGTCAGCCCCAGCATTTT
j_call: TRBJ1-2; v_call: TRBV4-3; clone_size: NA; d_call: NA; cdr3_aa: CASSQKTVPVLNYGYTF; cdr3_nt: TGCGCCAGCAGCCAGAAGACAGTTCCCGTCTTAAACTATGGCTACACCTTC
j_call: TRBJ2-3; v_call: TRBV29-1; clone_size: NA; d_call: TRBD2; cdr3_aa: CSVGGTSIDTDTQYF; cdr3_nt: TGCAGCGTCGGGGGGACTAGTATAGACACAGATACGCAGTATTTT
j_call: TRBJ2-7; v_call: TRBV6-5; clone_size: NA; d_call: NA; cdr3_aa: CATAMRDITYEQYF; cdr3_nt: TGTGCAACAGCGATGAGGGACATCACCTACGAGCAGTACTTC
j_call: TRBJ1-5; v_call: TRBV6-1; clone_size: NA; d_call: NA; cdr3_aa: CASSEWAYSNQPQHF; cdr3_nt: TGTGCCAGCAGTGAATGGGCCTATAGCAATCAGCCCCAGCATTTT
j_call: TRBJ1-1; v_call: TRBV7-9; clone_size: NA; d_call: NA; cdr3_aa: CASSSPGWNTEAFF; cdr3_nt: TGTGCCAGCAGCTCCCCAGGGTGGAACACTGAAGCTTTCTTT
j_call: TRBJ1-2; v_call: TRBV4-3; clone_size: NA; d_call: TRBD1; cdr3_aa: CASSQDWAGGAGYTF; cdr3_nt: TGCGCCAGCAGCCAAGATTGGGCAGGGGGCGCGGGCTACACCTTC
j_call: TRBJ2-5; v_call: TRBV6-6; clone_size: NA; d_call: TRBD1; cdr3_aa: CASSLRTGLQETQYF; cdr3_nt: TGTGCCAGCAGTCTTCGGACAGGGCTGCAAGAGACCCAGTACTTC
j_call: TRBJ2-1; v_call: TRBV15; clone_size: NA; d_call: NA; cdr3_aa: CATSRVASYNEQFF; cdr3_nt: TGTGCCACCAGCAGAGTGGCTTCCTACAATGAGCAGTTCTTC
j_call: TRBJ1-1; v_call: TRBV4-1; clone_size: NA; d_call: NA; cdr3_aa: CASSQSGSAAFF; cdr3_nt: TGCGCCAGCAGCCAGTCAGGTAGTGCAGCTTTCTTT
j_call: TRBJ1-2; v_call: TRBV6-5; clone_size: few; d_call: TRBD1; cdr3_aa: CASSYSTQGGYGYTF; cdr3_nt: TGTGCCAGCAGTTACTCGACGCAGGGGGGCTATGGCTACACCTTC
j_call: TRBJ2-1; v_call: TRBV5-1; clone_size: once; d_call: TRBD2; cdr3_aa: CASSPGGNEQFF; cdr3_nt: TGCGCCAGCAGCCCGGGGGGCAATGAGCAGTTCTTC
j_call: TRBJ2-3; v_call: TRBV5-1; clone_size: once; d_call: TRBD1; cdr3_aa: CASSLYFRQGGDTQYF; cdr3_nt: TGCGCCAGCAGCTTGTACTTTCGACAGGGGGGAGATACGCAGTATTTT
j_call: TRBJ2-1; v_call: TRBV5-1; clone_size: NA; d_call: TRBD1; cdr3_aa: CASTPLDRAGRNEQFF; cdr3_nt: TGCGCCAGCACCCCCCTTGACAGGGCAGGTAGGAATGAGCAGTTCTTC
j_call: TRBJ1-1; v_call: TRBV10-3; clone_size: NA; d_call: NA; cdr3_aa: CAISADGSSNTEAFF; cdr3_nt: TGTGCCATCAGTGCAGACGGGTCCTCCAACACTGAAGCTTTCTTT
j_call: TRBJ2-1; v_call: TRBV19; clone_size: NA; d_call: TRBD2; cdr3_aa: CASQLAGGPGNEQFF; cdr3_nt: TGTGCCAGTCAACTAGCGGGAGGGCCGGGGAATGAGCAGTTCTTC
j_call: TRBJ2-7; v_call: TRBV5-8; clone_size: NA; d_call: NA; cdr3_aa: CASSLWSGIYEQYF; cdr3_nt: TGTGCCAGCAGCTTGTGGTCAGGGATCTACGAGCAGTACTTC
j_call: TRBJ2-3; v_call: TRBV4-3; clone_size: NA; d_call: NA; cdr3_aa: CASSYELFSTDTQYF; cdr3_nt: TGCGCCAGCAGCTACGAGCTCTTTTCCACAGATACGCAGTATTTT
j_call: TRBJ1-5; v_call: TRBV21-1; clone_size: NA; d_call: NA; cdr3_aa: CASSKEERPSNQPQHF; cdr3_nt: TGTGCCAGCAGCAAAGAGGAAAGGCCTAGTAATCAGCCCCAGCATTTT
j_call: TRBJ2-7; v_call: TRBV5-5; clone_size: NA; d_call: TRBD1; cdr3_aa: CASSSRQGAYEQYF; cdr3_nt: TGTGCCAGCAGCTCAAGACAGGGAGCCTACGAGCAGTACTTC
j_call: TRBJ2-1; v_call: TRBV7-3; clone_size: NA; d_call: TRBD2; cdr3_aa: CASSPRAGDNEQFF; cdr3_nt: TGTGCCAGCAGCCCTCGCGCGGGGGACAATGAGCAGTTCTTC
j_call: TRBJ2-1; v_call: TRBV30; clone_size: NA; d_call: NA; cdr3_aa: CACKGHSNEQFF; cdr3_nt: TGTGCCTGCAAGGGACATAGCAATGAGCAGTTCTTC
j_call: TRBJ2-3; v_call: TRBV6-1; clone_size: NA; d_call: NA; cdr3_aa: CASSGIASSTDTQYF; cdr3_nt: TGTGCCAGCAGTGGCATAGCGTCTAGCACAGATACGCAGTATTTT